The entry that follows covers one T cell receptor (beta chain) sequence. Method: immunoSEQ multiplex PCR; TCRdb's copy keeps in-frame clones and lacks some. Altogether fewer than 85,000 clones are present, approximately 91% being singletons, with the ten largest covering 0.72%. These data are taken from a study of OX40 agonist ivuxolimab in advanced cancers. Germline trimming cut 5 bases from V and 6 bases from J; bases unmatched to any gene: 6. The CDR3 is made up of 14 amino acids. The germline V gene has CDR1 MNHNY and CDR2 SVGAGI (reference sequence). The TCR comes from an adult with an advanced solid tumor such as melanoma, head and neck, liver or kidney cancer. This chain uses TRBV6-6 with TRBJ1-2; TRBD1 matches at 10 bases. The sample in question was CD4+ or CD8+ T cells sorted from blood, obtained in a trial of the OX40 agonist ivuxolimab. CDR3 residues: CASSNRQGAHGYTF. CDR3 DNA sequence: TGTGCCAGCAGTAACCGACAGGGGGCGCATGGCTACACCTTC.